These 32 T cell receptor beta chains originate from one sample sequenced in a study of shared clonotypes between healthy human individuals. Assay: immunoSEQ multiplex PCR; the TCRdb copy retains only in-frame clones and omits some. Here the sample spans some 2,500,000 clones, 85% to 95% being singletons. The specimen was naive CD4+ T cells from PBMCs. Regarding subset: CD45RA+ positively selected. The receptors were gathered from a man younger than 30 in good health. Some clones in this sample may be carry-over from other donors' samples.

V and J are TRBV6-1 and TRBJ2-7; no clear D gene. This CDR3 region has 14 residues. Germline values: CDR1 MNHNS, CDR2 SASEGT. V was shortened by 4 bases and J by 0 bases, with 10 bases between the two germline ends. Here the CDR3 DNA reads TGTGCCAGCAGTGGGATCCATCTCTCCTACGAGCAGTACTTC. Translation: CASSGIHLSYEQYF.

This chain connects TRBV9 to TRBJ2-1, with D hard to call. V was trimmed by 2 bases and J by 0 bases, leaving 9 bases between them. Per the germline V gene, CDR1 is SGDLS and CDR2 is YYNGEE. This CDR3 contains 15 residues. CDR3 nucleotides: TGTGCCAGCAGCGTTTATCGGTACTCCTACAATGAGCAGTTCTTC. It encodes CASSVYRYSYNEQFF.

The J gene is TRBJ2-7, the V gene TRBV7-8; D is unresolved. Germline CDR1 SGHVS, CDR2 FQNEAQ. The CDR3 has 15 amino acids. V dropped 1 base and J dropped 2 bases, with 12 bases sitting between them. The CDR3 here is CASSLVEGKAYEQYF. As DNA, the CDR3 is TGTGCCAGCAGCTTAGTGGAAGGGAAAGCCTACGAGCAGTACTTC.

This chain's CDR3 is CASRQLEYEQYF. The CDR3 nucleotides are TGTGCCAGCAGACAACTAGAATACGAGCAGTACTTC. J is TRBJ2-7 and V is TRBV2; TRBD2 might be the D (5 bases). V was shortened by 6 bases and J by 4 bases, with 10 bases between the two germline ends. CDR3 length: 12 residues. Germline CDR1 reads SNHLY; CDR2 reads FYNNEI.

The J gene is TRBJ1-4, the V gene TRBV6-7; 9 positions match TRBD1. TRBV6-7 is reported as an ORF; its role is uncertain. The trim removed 5 bases at V and 8 bases at J, leaving 6 bases unmatched. The CDR3 has 14 amino acids. This chain's CDR3 is CASSGQGSGEKLFF. The CDR3 DNA is TGTGCCAGCAGTGGACAGGGGTCGGGGGAAAAACTGTTTTTT.

A note on this clone: This sample includes further DNA sequences coding for the same CDR3. The chain couples TRBV2 to TRBJ2-1; no definite D call. CDR3 length: 10 residues. Germline CDR1 and CDR2: SNHLY and FYNNEI. Trimming left V 6 bases short and J 7 bases short, with 4 bases between. CDR3 DNA: TGTGCCAGCAGGGTGAATGAGCAGTTCTTC. This sequence encodes CASRVNEQFF. Full variable domain (remainder filled in from reference TRBV2 and TRBJ2-1): EPEVTQTPSHQVTQMGQEVILRCVPISNHLYFYWYRQILGQKVEFLVSFYNNEISEKSEIFDDQFSVERPDGSNFTLKIRSTKLEDSAMYFCASRVNEQFFGPGTRLTVL.

CDR3 region: CASSLRQRDNTGELFF. In DNA, the CDR3 is TGTGCCAGCAGCTTAAGACAGCGGGATAACACCGGGGAGCTGTTTTTT. V is TRBV7-8 and J is TRBJ2-2, with 7 nucleotides matching TRBD2. Trimming at V came to 2 bases and at J to 2 bases, leaving 5 bases not matched to a gene. Germline V gene lookup returns CDR1 SGHVS and CDR2 FQNEAQ. This CDR3 contains 16 residues.

The chain joins TRBV29-1 to TRBJ1-2, with TRBD1 identical over 9 bases. Losses at the gene ends were 6 bases for V and 5 bases for J; bases not matched to a gene: 10. The CDR3 is 14 residues long. CDR1 is SQVTM, CDR2 ANQGSEA, per germline. The CDR3 here is CSVVRDRADYGYTF. The DNA for the CDR3 is TGCAGCGTCGTTAGGGACAGGGCGGATTATGGCTACACCTTC.

The V gene is TRBV5-1, the J gene TRBJ1-1, with 7 bases aligning to TRBD1. In germline, CDR1 is SGHRS, CDR2 YFSETQ. Unmatched junction bases numbered 6, after V lost 2 bases and J lost 8 bases. The CDR3 runs 13 residues. The CDR3 loop reads CASSFTGAAEAFF. The CDR3 DNA follows: TGCGCCAGCAGCTTCACAGGGGCGGCGGAAGCTTTCTTT.

The rearrangement links TRBV4-1 to TRBJ1-2; tentatively, D is TRBD1 (5 bases). The CDR3 is 14 amino acids. V was pared by 6 bases and J by 6 bases, with 17 bases between. Germline values: CDR1 MGHRA, CDR2 YSYEKL. In DNA, the CDR3 is TGCGCCAGCAGGGTTCCCGGGGGGAGGGATGGCTACACCTTC. Protein: CASRVPGGRDGYTF.

V usage is TRBV6-5 and J usage is TRBJ1-2; D is perhaps TRBD1 (5 bases). Germline values: CDR1 MNHEY, CDR2 SVGAGI. CDR3 length: 16 residues. Trimming took off 4 bases at V and 8 bases at J, with 23 bases between the two ends. The chain's CDR3 is CASSSTDQTVGQGYTF. The CDR3 DNA follows: TGTGCCAGCAGTTCAACGGACCAGACAGTAGGGCAAGGCTACACCTTC.

V gene TRBV18 combines with J gene TRBJ1-4; 9 bases align to TRBD1. Germline CDR1 is KGHSH and CDR2 is LQKENI. This CDR3 contains 16 residues. J was trimmed by 0 bases and V by 3 bases; bases with no gene match: 2. Written as DNA, the CDR3 is TGTGCCAGCTCACCGGGACAGGGACCAACTAATGAAAAACTGTTTTTT. It specifies CASSPGQGPTNEKLFF.

This rearrangement joins TRBV6-1 to TRBJ2-3; perhaps TRBD1 as D (5 bases). Trimming removed 4 bases from V and 4 bases from J, with 9 bases in between. The CDR3 is 13 residues long. Per germline, CDR1 MNHNS and CDR2 SASEGT. CDR3 sequence reads: CASSGQPADTQYF. In nucleotides, the CDR3 is TGTGCCAGCAGTGGACAGCCGGCAGATACGCAGTATTTT.

In its sample, this clone was seen once. The J gene is TRBJ2-1, the V gene TRBV29-1, with a possible D match to TRBD2 (6 bases). Germline CDR1 reads SQVTM; CDR2 reads ANQGSEA. The CDR3 totals 16 residues. The V end was cut by 0 bases, the J end by 0 bases, with 12 bases between. CDR3 sequence (DNA): TGCAGCGTTGAAGAGGGTACTAGCAGCTCCTACAATGAGCAGTTCTTC. Protein sequence: CSVEEGTSSSYNEQFF.

This chain joins TRBV7-2 and TRBJ1-2, with TRBD1 as a possible D gene (6 bases). The CDR3 totals 13 residues. Deletions cut 5 bases from V and 4 bases from J, with 11 bases between. In germline, CDR1 is SGHTA, CDR2 FQGNSA. The CDR3 is CASSPNRVYGYTF. CDR3 nucleotides: TGTGCCAGCAGCCCGAACAGGGTCTATGGCTACACCTTC.

The chain joins TRBV5-1 to TRBJ2-2, with 8 positions matching TRBD1. The germline CDR1 and CDR2 sequences are SGHRS and YFSETQ. V lost 4 bases and J lost 0; bases outside the gene matches: 5. This CDR3 is 16 amino acids long. The CDR3 loop reads CASSTGQDANTGELFF. CDR3 bases: TGCGCCAGCAGCACGGGACAGGACGCGAACACCGGGGAGCTGTTTTTT.

This clone was recorded a few times. The chain carries TRBV9 and TRBJ1-1; no firm D call. The CDR3 totals 13 residues. Germline CDR1 reads SGDLS; CDR2 reads YYNGEE. Trimming took 4 bases from V and 1 from J, leaving 8 bases between them. CDR3 protein: CASSRAANTEAFF. The CDR3 DNA sequence: TGTGCCAGCAGCCGGGCAGCGAACACTGAAGCTTTCTTT.

The CDR3 spells CASSLGLASGQETQYF. Written as DNA, the CDR3 is TGTGCCAGCAGCTTAGGGCTAGCAAGTGGTCAAGAGACCCAGTACTTC. The V call is TRBV7-6, the J call TRBJ2-5, with D perhaps matching TRBD2 (5 bases). This CDR3 contains 16 residues. Trimming removed 1 base at V and 2 bases at J, with 14 bases between. Germline V CDR1 and CDR2: SGHVS, FNYEAQ.

The chain has TRBV6-5 and TRBJ2-5, with 8 bases lining up with TRBD1. The germline CDR1 and CDR2 sequences are MNHEY and SVGAGI. Losses at the gene ends were 4 bases for V and 3 bases for J; bases not matched to a gene: 7. The CDR3 is 15 residues long. For the CDR3, the DNA is TGTGCCAGCAGTTGGGGGACAGGTACTAAAGAGACCCAGTACTTC. This codes for CASSWGTGTKETQYF.

The chain carries TRBV9 and TRBJ2-1, with TRBD2 matching 7 bases. The CDR3 extends over 17 amino acids. After removal of 2 bases from V and 2 bases from J, the junction contained 10 bases not matched to a gene. Germline CDR1 SGDLS, CDR2 YYNGEE. The CDR3 DNA reads as TGTGCCAGCAGCGTTGGCGGACTAGTAGGCCCCTACAATGAGCAGTTCTTC. Encoded protein: CASSVGGLVGPYNEQFF.

Worth noting for this clone: Additional DNA sequences in this sample encode the identical CDR3. J is TRBJ2-4 and V is TRBV7-2, with D hard to call. CDR3 size: 14 residues. Germline loops: CDR1 SGHTA, CDR2 FQGNSA. V dropped 2 bases and J dropped 4 bases, with 9 bases sitting between them. CDR3 sequence (DNA): TGTGCCAGCAGCTTAAACGGTGCAAAAAACATTCAGTACTTC. It yields the protein CASSLNGAKNIQYF.

The chain links TRBV7-9 to TRBJ1-2; perhaps TRBD1 as D (5 bases). Germline-derived CDR1 and CDR2 are SEHNR and FQNEAQ (reference sequence). V lost 6 bases to trimming and J lost 8 bases, with 10 bases between them. This CDR3 region has 11 residues. The CDR3 loop reads CASREGVGYTF. The CDR3 DNA reads as TGTGCCAGCAGAGAAGGGGTAGGCTACACCTTC.

Notes on this clone: Additional DNA sequences in this sample encode the identical CDR3. This chain links TRBV5-1 with TRBJ1-2; TRBD1 is a possible D gene (6 bases). Looked up from germline, CDR1 is SGHRS and CDR2 is YFSETQ. The CDR3 is made up of 14 amino acids. The ends were cut back, 4 bases at V and 2 bases at J, with 12 bases in the middle. Here the CDR3 DNA reads TGCGCCAGCAGCCTGGGGGGCACGAACTATGGCTACACCTTC. It encodes CASSLGGTNYGYTF.

A single count supports this clone. This sequence joins TRBV7-2 and TRBJ2-1; either TRBD1 or TRBD2 may fit D (5 bases each). V was clipped by 5 bases and J by 3 bases, with 8 bases between them. Germline loops: CDR1 SGHTA, CDR2 FQGNSA. The CDR3 is 13 residues long. In nucleotides, the CDR3 is TGTGCCAGCAGCGGGGGAGACTACAATGAGCAGTTCTTC. It translates to CASSGGDYNEQFF.

This chain joins TRBV29-1 and TRBJ2-7; D remains unclear. Germline assignment: CDR1 SQVTM and CDR2 ANQGSEA. V lost 5 bases and J 7 bases, leaving 18 bases between the germline ends. The CDR3 is 13 residues long. CDR3 in DNA: TGCAGCGTTTTGAAACGGGCCAGTGCGGAGCAGTACTTC. It is translated as CSVLKRASAEQYF.

The chain is built from TRBV18 and TRBJ1-5; D ambiguous. Trimming took off 3 bases at V and 6 bases at J, with 12 bases between the two ends. CDR3 length equals 14 residues. From germline, CDR1 is KGHSH and CDR2 LQKENI. The CDR3 spells CASSPKADFQPQHF. For the CDR3, the DNA is TGTGCCAGCTCACCCAAGGCCGATTTTCAGCCCCAGCATTTT.

The rearrangement joins TRBV11-2 to TRBJ2-2, with 7 bases matching TRBD1. The CDR3 runs to 14 residues. V was clipped by 5 bases and J by 2 bases; unmatched bases: 2. CDR1 is SGHAT and CDR2 is FQNNGV in the germline V gene. This CDR3 reads CASSRQGNTGELFF. The DNA for the CDR3 is TGTGCCAGCAGCCGACAGGGCAACACCGGGGAGCTGTTTTTT.

CDR3 protein: CASIPGTGEYNEQFF. The DNA for the CDR3 is TGTGCCAGCATCCCCGGGACAGGGGAGTACAATGAGCAGTTCTTC. The V gene is TRBV28, the J gene TRBJ2-1; 10 bases are a match to TRBD1. With V trimmed by 7 bases and J by 4 bases, 7 bases remained unmatched. CDR3 length equals 15 residues. Germline V gene data show CDR1 as MDHEN and CDR2 as SYDVKM.

This sequence joins TRBV13 and TRBJ2-5, with D possibly being TRBD2 (8 bases). Trimming removed 8 bases from V and 9 bases from J, with 19 bases in between. The germline V gene has CDR1 PRHDT and CDR2 FYEKMQ (reference sequence). This CDR3 is built from 13 residues. The CDR3 sequence is CASQGVPGGAQYF. For the CDR3, the DNA is TGTGCCAGCCAGGGGGTCCCGGGGGGGGCCCAGTACTTC.

The chain couples TRBV4-1 to TRBJ2-3; D is ambiguous. There are 15 residues in the CDR3. Germline V lookup: CDR1 MGHRA, CDR2 YSYEKL. V shed 1 base and J shed 2 bases, with 10 bases lying between them. The CDR3 reads CASSQGVVSTDTQYF. The CDR3 DNA sequence: TGCGCCAGCAGCCAAGGGGTTGTGTCCACAGATACGCAGTATTTT.

This clone was detected only a few times. The chain joins TRBV20-1 to TRBJ1-1, with D possibly TRBD1 on 5 matching bases. Trimming removed 6 bases from V and 7 bases from J, with 12 bases in between. CDR3 length equals 11 residues. Germline lookup yields CDR1 DFQATT and CDR2 SNEGSKA (reference sequence). As DNA, the CDR3 is TGCAGTGCCATCGGACATCTTGAAGCTTTCTTT. Translation: CSAIGHLEAFF.

This chain joins TRBV5-1 and TRBJ2-7, with 11 bases lining up with TRBD2. Germline V gives CDR1 SGHRS, CDR2 YFSETQ. The CDR3 spans 15 residues. J was trimmed by 4 bases and V by 0 bases; bases with no gene match: 3. CDR3 sequence reads: CASSLASGRTYEQYF. The CDR3 DNA follows: TGCGCCAGCAGCTTGGCTAGCGGGAGGACGTACGAGCAGTACTTC.